This TCR beta chain comes out of a study of T cell changes during pregnancy in multiple sclerosis. The protocol was immunoSEQ multiplex PCR, while the TCRdb copy is restricted to in-frame clones and leaves out a portion. The sample has approximately 53,000 clones, nearly 90% seen once. This clone was detected only a few times. V gave up 2 bases and J gave up 5 bases; unmatched junction bases: 6. The CDR3 contains 14 residues. Germline CDR1 GTSNPN, CDR2 SVGIG (reference sequence). The sample consisted of peripheral blood, taken after pregnancy. This chain connects TRBV30 to TRBJ1-5; 7 nucleotides line up with TRBD1. The source is a female donor in good health, enrolled as a control in a pregnancy study. CDR3 in amino acids: CAWSKTGNYQPQHF. The DNA of the CDR3 is TGTGCCTGGAGTAAGACAGGGAACTATCAGCCCCAGCATTTT. The full variable domain, with the rest looked up from reference TRBV30 and TRBJ1-5, is SQTIHQWPATLVQPVGSPLSLECTVEGTSNPNLYWYRQAAGRGLQLLFYSVGIGQISSEVPQNLSASRPQDRQFILSSKKLLLSDSGFYLCAWSKTGNYQPQHFGDGTRLSIL.